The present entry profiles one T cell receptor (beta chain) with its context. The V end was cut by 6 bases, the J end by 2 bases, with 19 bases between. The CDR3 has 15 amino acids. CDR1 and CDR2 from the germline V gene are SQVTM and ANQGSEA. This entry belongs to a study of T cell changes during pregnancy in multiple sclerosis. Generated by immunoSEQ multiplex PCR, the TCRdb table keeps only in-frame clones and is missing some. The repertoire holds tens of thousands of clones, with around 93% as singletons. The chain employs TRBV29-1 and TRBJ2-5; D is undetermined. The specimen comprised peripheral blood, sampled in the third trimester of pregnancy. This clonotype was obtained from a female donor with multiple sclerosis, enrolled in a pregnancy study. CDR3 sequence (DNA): TGCAGCGTAGCAAGCGACTTCAGTGGGCAAGAGACCCAGTACTTC. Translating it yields CSVASDFSGQETQYF.